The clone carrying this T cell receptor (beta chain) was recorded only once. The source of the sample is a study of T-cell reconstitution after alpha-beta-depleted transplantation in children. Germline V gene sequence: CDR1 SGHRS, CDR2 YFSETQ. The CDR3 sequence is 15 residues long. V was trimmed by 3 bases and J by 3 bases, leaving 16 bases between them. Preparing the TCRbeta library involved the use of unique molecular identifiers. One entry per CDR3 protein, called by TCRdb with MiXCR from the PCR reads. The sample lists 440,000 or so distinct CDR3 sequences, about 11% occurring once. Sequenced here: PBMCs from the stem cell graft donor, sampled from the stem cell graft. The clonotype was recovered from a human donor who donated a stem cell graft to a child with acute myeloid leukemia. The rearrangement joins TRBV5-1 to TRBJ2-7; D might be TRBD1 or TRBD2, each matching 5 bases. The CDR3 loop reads CASSCRRDVVYEQYV. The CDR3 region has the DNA TGCGCCAGCAGCTGCCGAAGGGACGTTGTCTACGAGCAGTACGTC.